One T cell receptor beta chain is described in this entry. Its specificity is not known. With template switching, a universal primer site was added, and the cDNA carried unique molecular identifiers. TCRdb used MiXCR to reprocess the 5' RACE reads, holding one entry per CDR3 protein. The sample consists of around 530,000 distinct CDR3 sequences, over 12% of them appearing once. CDR1 is SGHTA, CDR2 FQGTGA, per germline. CDR3 length: 17 residues. Trimming shortened V by 5 bases and J by 2 bases, and 22 bases separated the two germline ends. These data belong to a study of identical twins. Overall study results and limits: Within twin pairs, the out-of-frame alpha sequences they shared showed excess low generation probability. The abundant beta clonotypes from cord blood had fewer insertions, and memory repertoires had none of this. Monozygotic twins shared more out-of-frame TCR alpha than recombination models predicted.

This sample also appeared in a second study, on yellow fever vaccine responses in identical twins.

The sequenced sample consisted of CD4+ T cells sorted from blood. The sequence derives from a woman under 30 in good health. V usage is TRBV7-3 and J usage is TRBJ2-7; D possibly matches TRBD1 or TRBD2 (7 bases each). This CDR3 reads CASSPAFGAGGAYEQYF. CDR3 DNA: TGTGCCAGCAGCCCCGCGTTCGGGGCAGGGGGGGCCTACGAGCAGTACTTC.